Each of the 15 T cell receptor beta chains below was sequenced from the same sample in a study of read filtering for tumor transcriptome and immune sequencing. From approximately 400 ng of RNA, a library with molecular barcoded alpha/delta and beta/gamma adaptors was made. Via MiXCR, TCRdb re-called the reads, giving one row per CDR3 protein. The data contain roughly 82,000 distinct CDR3 sequences, approximately 13% of them seen just once; the ten biggest clones take up under 15%. The sample was a population of CD138-negative cells sorted from bone marrow. The source of these receptors is a donor at least 40 years old with multiple myeloma.

Concerning this clonotype itself: A read error is likely here: a far larger clone is one base away. The chain couples TRBV11-2 to TRBJ2-5; D might be TRBD2 (5 bases). V was pared by 1 base and J by 11 bases, with 17 bases between. Germline CDR1 reads SGHAT; CDR2 reads FQNNGV. CDR3 length: 14 residues. CDR3 coding DNA: TGTGCCAGCAGCTTAGTAGGTAGCGAGAGTGAGCAGTACTTC. Encoded protein: CASSLVGSESEQYF.

This clonotype was seen many times. This chain uses TRBV4-1 with TRBJ2-1; possibly TRBD2 for D (6 bases). The CDR3 has 16 residues. Germline V gene sequence: CDR1 MGHRA, CDR2 YSYEKL. V lost 0 bases and J lost 9, with 18 bases in between. The CDR3 reads CASSQDPSRERGEQFF. DNA of the CDR3: TGCGCCAGCAGCCAAGATCCCTCGCGGGAAAGGGGTGAGCAGTTCTTC.

The rearrangement uses TRBV20-1 and TRBJ2-7; D uncertain. Germline V gives CDR1 DFQATT, CDR2 SNEGSKA (reference sequence). The CDR3 covers 13 residues. Trimming removed 5 bases at V and 2 bases at J, with 13 bases between. In DNA, the CDR3 is TGCAGTGCTCCGAGTACCCATACCTACGAGCAGTACTTC. This codes for CSAPSTHTYEQYF.

This clonotype was detected many times. This chain links TRBV15 with TRBJ2-5; maybe TRBD1 (6 bases). Germline V gene lookup returns CDR1 LNHNV and CDR2 YYDKDF (reference sequence). V lost 0 bases and J lost 5, with 10 bases in between. This CDR3 is built from 14 residues. CDR3 nucleotides: TGTGCCACCAGCAGAGACAGGGGTGGTGAGACCCAGTACTTC. Translated: CATSRDRGGETQYF.

This clonotype was observed many times. The V call is TRBV19, the J call TRBJ2-5; maybe TRBD1 (6 bases). In germline, CDR1 is LNHDA, CDR2 SQIVND (reference sequence). The CDR3 spans 14 residues. Trimming took 5 bases from V and 5 from J, leaving 15 bases between them. CDR3 sequence: CASSPNDRIETQYF. Here the CDR3 DNA reads TGTGCCAGTAGTCCGAATGACAGGATCGAGACCCAGTACTTC.

V is TRBV24-1 and J is TRBJ2-6, with D possibly called TRBD1 or TRBD2 (6 bases each). Between the trimmed V and J ends, which lost 4 bases and 0 bases, there was a span of 12 bases. Germline CDR1 KGHDR, CDR2 SFDVKD. The CDR3 contains 17 residues. CDR3 coding DNA: TGTGCCACCAGTGACCCTAGGGGGGTCTCTGGGGCCAACGTCCTGACTTTC. This codes for CATSDPRGVSGANVLTF.

This clonotype has at least ten counts. V gene TRBV6-2 or TRBV6-3 combines with J gene TRBJ2-2; TRBD1 or TRBD2 may be the D gene (5 bases each). The CDR3 spans 16 residues. Germline V gene sequence: CDR1 MNHEY, CDR2 SVGEGT. V was cut by 6 bases and J by 5 bases, with 19 bases left in between. The CDR3 loop reads CASSLYTGTMTGELFF. CDR3 DNA: TGTGCCAGCAGCCTATATACCGGGACCATGACCGGGGAGCTGTTTTTT.

This clonotype was counted a single time. One junction end does not reproduce the germline sequence, and a read error may be involved. The V gene is TRBV6-6, the J gene TRBJ2-1, with 9 nucleotides matching TRBD1. The CDR3 contains 13 residues. Germline V lookup: CDR1 MNHNY, CDR2 SVGAGI (reference sequence). The DNA of the CDR3 is TGTGCCGGCGGGACAGGGTCCTACAATGAGCAGTCCTTC. Translating it yields CAGGTGSYNEQSF.

At least ten counts were recorded for this clonotype. The CDR3 nucleotides read TGTGCCTGGGGGGTTACTAGCGGGAGTTTCAATGAGCAGTTCTTC. Its protein is CAWGVTSGSFNEQFF. The V and J genes are TRBV30 and TRBJ2-1; TRBD2 agrees at 11 bases. The J segment lost 6 bases and the V segment lost 5 bases, leaving 9 bases of the junction unmatched. From germline, CDR1 is GTSNPN and CDR2 SVGIG (reference sequence). The CDR3 length is 15 residues.

Ten or more counts support this clonotype. The J gene is TRBJ2-5, the V gene TRBV7-9; no clear D gene. The CDR3 runs 15 residues. Germline CDR1 SEHNR, CDR2 FQNEAQ (reference sequence). Trimming removed 1 base from V and 5 bases from J, with 14 bases in between. CDR3 region: CASSLGLDTRETQYF. The DNA of the CDR3 is TGTGCCAGCAGCTTAGGGCTAGACACGCGCGAGACCCAGTACTTC.

This clonotype was seen ten or more times. CDR3 in DNA: TGTGCCAGCAGCCAAGTGAGCACGACTGAGCAGTTCTTC. It is translated as CASSQVSTTEQFF. The chain employs TRBV14 and TRBJ2-1; D unclear. CDR1 and CDR2 (germline): SGHDN, FVKESK. This CDR3 comprises 13 residues. Trimming removed 1 base from V and 9 bases from J, with 10 bases in between.

This clonotype was seen only a few times. In this CDR3 the conserved last residue, phenylalanine or tryptophan, is missing, so a read error is likely. The V and J genes are TRBV5-1 and TRBJ2-1, with D hard to call. CDR1 SGHRS and CDR2 YFSETQ come from the germline V gene. The CDR3 sequence is 15 residues long. DNA of the CDR3: TGCGCCGGCAGCTTGGGTCCGGAGACCTACAATGAGCAGTTCCTC. It translates to CAGSLGPETYNEQFL.

This clonotype was seen many times. The chain is built from TRBV5-1 and TRBJ1-4; weak D call: TRBD1 (5 bases). Between the trimmed V and J ends, which lost 0 bases and 6 bases, there was a span of 12 bases. The CDR3 extends over 15 amino acids. CDR1 SGHRS and CDR2 YFSETQ come from the germline V gene. The CDR3 loop is CASSLAGTGDEKLFF. CDR3 DNA sequence: TGCGCCAGCAGCTTGGCCGGGACGGGGGATGAAAAACTGTTTTTT.

Points on this clonotype: With a much larger clone just one base away, this may be a read error. The chain combines TRBV11-2 with TRBJ1-1, with D perhaps matching TRBD1 (5 bases). The CDR3 totals 13 residues. CDR1 is SGHAT and CDR2 is FQNNGV in the germline V gene. This CDR3 is CASSPTGRTEASF. The CDR3 DNA follows: TGTGCCAGCAGCCCTACAGGTAGGACTGAAGCTTCCTTT.

The chain combines TRBV7-9 with TRBJ2-5; the match to TRBD2 covers 8 bases. The V gene's germline CDR1 is SEHNR and CDR2 FQNEAQ (reference sequence). V lost 5 bases and J lost 5; bases outside the gene matches: 7. The CDR3 is 14 residues long. The CDR3 here is CASSPSGSGETQYF. The CDR3 DNA is TGTGCCAGCAGCCCGAGCGGGAGCGGGGAGACCCAGTACTTC.